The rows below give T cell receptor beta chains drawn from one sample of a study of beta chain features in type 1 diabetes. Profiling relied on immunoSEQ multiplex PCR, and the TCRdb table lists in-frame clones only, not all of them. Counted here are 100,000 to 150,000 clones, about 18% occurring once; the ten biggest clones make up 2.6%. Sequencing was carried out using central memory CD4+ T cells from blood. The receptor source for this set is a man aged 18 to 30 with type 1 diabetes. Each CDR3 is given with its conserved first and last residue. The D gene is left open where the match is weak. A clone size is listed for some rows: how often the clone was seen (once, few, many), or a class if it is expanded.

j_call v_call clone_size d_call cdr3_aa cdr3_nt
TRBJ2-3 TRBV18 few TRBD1 CASSPDRDGQYF TGTGCCAGCTCACCGGACAGGGACGGGCAGTATTTT
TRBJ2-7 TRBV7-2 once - CASSSPFGGTYEQYF TGTGCCAGCAGCTCCCCCTTTGGCGGCACCTACGAGCAGTACTTC
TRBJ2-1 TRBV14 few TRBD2 CASSRDRGGGDNEQFF TGTGCCAGCAGCCGCGACCGGGGCGGGGGAGACAATGAGCAGTTCTTC
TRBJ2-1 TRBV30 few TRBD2 CAWSSSGSFGEQFF TGTGCCTGGAGTTCTAGCGGCTCTTTTGGTGAGCAGTTCTTC
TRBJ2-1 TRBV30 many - CAWSGGTAKRLNVEQFF TGTGCCTGGAGCGGCGGGACAGCTAAAAGACTGAACGTTGAGCAGTTCTTC
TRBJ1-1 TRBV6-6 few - CASISGGWNTEAFF TGTGCCAGCATCTCGGGAGGCTGGAACACTGAAGCTTTCTTT
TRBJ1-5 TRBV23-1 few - CASRPNRGSADQPQHF TGCGCCAGCAGACCAAATAGGGGGAGCGCGGATCAGCCCCAGCATTTT
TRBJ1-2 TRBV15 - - CATSTGQLYGYTF TGTGCCACCAGCACAGGACAGCTTTATGGCTACACCTTC
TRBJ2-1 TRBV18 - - CASSRGGRPQQFF TGTGCCAGCTCACGAGGGGGGAGGCCCCAGCAGTTCTTC
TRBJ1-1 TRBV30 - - CAWSVILNTEAFF TGTGCCTGGAGTGTAATACTGAACACTGAAGCTTTCTTT
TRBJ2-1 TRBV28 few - CASSLRTQRNEQFF TGTGCCAGCAGTTTGCGGACTCAGAGGAATGAGCAGTTCTTC
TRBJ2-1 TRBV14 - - CASSQGTSFYNEQFF TGTGCCAGCAGCCAAGGGACTTCCTTTTACAATGAGCAGTTCTTC
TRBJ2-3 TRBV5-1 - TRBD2 CASSPGIAGGTDTQYF TGCGCCAGCAGCCCAGGAATAGCGGGAGGCACAGATACGCAGTATTTT
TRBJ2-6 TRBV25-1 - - CASSENSGANVLTF TGTGCCAGCAGTGAAAACTCTGGGGCCAACGTCCTGACTTTC
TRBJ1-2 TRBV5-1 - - CASSLGPNYGYTF TGCGCCAGCAGCTTGGGGCCTAACTATGGCTACACCTTC
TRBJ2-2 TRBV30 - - CAWRSLRGKGTGELFF TGTGCCTGGAGATCCCTAAGGGGGAAGGGTACCGGGGAGCTGTTTTTT
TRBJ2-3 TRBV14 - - CASSQDQGRTDTQYF TGTGCCAGCAGCCAAGACCAGGGCCGTACAGATACGCAGTATTTT
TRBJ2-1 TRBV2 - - CASSGEVFYNEQFF TGTGCCAGCTCCGGGGAGGTTTTCTACAATGAGCAGTTCTTC
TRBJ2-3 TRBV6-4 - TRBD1 CASSGTGGTDTQYF TGTGCCAGCAGTGGGACAGGGGGCACAGATACGCAGTATTTT
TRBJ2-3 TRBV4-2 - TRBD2 CASSPGTSGTTSTDTQYF TGTGCCAGCAGTCCCGGGACTAGCGGGACTACTAGCACAGATACGCAGTATTTT
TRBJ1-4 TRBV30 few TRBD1 CAWSRGLGNEKLFF TGTGCCTGGAGCAGGGGGCTCGGTAATGAAAAACTGTTTTTT
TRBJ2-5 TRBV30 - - CAWGLGGLGETQYF TGTGCCTGGGGACTGGGGGGGCTAGGAGAGACCCAGTACTTC
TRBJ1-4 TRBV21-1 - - CASNDDLPGLYLGLFF TGTGCCAGCAACGACGATCTACCGGGACTTTACCTGGGGCTGTTTTTT
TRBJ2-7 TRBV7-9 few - CASSQDTYEQYF TGTGCCAGCAGCCAGGACACCTACGAGCAGTACTTC
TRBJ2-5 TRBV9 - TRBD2 CASSAPGLVPETQYF TGTGCCAGCAGCGCGCCGGGACTAGTGCCAGAGACCCAGTACTTC
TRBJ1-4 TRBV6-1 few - CASRQGNEKLFF TGTGCCAGCAGACAGGGCAATGAAAAACTGTTTTTT
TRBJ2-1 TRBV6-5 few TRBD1 CASSYGNRGNEQFF TGTGCCAGCAGTTACGGGAACAGGGGCAATGAGCAGTTCTTC
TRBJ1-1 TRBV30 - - CAWSGGSVSRGTEAFF TGTGCCTGGAGTGGCGGGTCAGTGTCGCGAGGGACTGAAGCTTTCTTT
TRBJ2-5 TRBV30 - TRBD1 CAWRTGGGETQYF TGTGCCTGGCGGACAGGGGGTGGAGAGACCCAGTACTTC
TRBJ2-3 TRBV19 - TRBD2 CASTRGDSYTDTQYF TGTGCCAGTACCCGGGGGGATTCTTACACAGATACGCAGTATTTT
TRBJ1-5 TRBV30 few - CAWNTGSRNQPQHF TGTGCCTGGAATACAGGGTCGCGCAATCAGCCCCAGCATTTT
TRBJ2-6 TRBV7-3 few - CASSWGRGANVLTF TGTGCCAGCAGCTGGGGACGCGGGGCCAACGTCCTGACTTTC
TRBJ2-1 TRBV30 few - CAWSPLDPRSGEQFF TGTGCCTGGAGTCCCCTAGACCCCAGATCAGGAGAGCAGTTCTTC
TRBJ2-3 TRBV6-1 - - CASSPHGDTQYF TGTGCCAGCAGTCCTCACGGAGATACGCAGTATTTT
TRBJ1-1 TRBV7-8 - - CASSLSGQSSEAFF TGTGCCAGCAGCTTATCCGGACAGTCGAGTGAAGCTTTCTTT